This TCR beta chain was recorded in a study of blood T cell repertoires in COVID-19 (dated by TCRdb to 2018 to 2020). Broadly, across the study: Samples covering the acute and convalescent phases of COVID-19 were provided by collaborators in the United States, Italy and Spain. The prospective study material was composed of cDNA or gDNA derived from T cells, B-cell-depleted T cells, or PBMCs. Deeply sampled blood TCRbeta repertoires from subjects exposed to, actively infected with, or recovered from COVID-19 were included in the dataset. The repertoires were released in a freely available public database intended as a resource for research on the immune response to SARS-CoV-2. Samples were obtained from the ongoing ImmuneRACE study (first 160 participants) and from roughly 1,300 subjects provided by 6 global collaborators. Nearly every sample came with metadata listing a de-identified subject ID, COVID-19 status, age in years and sex. Where HLA class I and class II types were available, the types were taken from metadata supplied by the sample provider, not from assay-based typing.

The immunoSEQ Assay, a bias-controlled multiplex PCR, was used to amplify TCRbeta CDR3 regions from genomic DNA. As for the original processing: The number of nucleated cells in each sample was estimated from the amplification of reference gene primers within the assay. Sequence reads were collapsed and filtered to measure the absolute abundance of every unique TCRbeta CDR3 rearrangement. For each sample, productive Simpson clonality was calculated by taking the square root of Simpson's diversity index across productive rearrangements. Held by TCRdb, this immuneACCESS table contains in-frame sequences only and omits some clones. Under half of the omission traces to an unresolved V gene where checked; the cause of the rest is unknown. V, J and clone size were drawn from that table, and D and trimming were deduced from the DNA. The sample table records just over 350,000 clones; approximately 86% of these occur just once. 7.1% of the sample is in the top ten clones.

At one collaborating source in Seattle, patients were enrolled during active infection and were followed longitudinally through the course of disease. Collaborating institutions collected whole blood in K2EDTA tubes following their own protocols. For TCRbeta analysis, collaborators shipped samples as frozen whole blood, isolated PBMCs, or DNA extracted from either of those sample types. Germline trimming: 5 bases from V, 6 bases from J; junction bases outside gene matches: 4. Taken from cysteine to phenylalanine, the CDR3 has 14 residues. Just the 42-base CDR3 DNA is kept, in frame starting at base 1. Based on the germline V gene (reference sequence), the CDR1 and CDR2 sequences are LNHDA and SQIVND. Findings and caveats that apply to the study as a whole: Clinical and demographic metadata were provided uncurated, with the amount varying by source and participant.

On this clone itself: Its antigen is currently not known. Base quality data are lacking; no much larger clone is found one base away.

Sequenced: peripheral blood. The rearrangement combines TRBV19 with TRBJ1-6, with TRBD1 identical over 7 junction bases. This TCR was sampled from a woman aged 60-70 years with COVID-19, enrolled during active disease. The bases are TGTGCCAGTAGTGTGACAGGGAGTAATTCACCCCTCCACTTT. This gives the protein CASSVTGSNSPLHF.